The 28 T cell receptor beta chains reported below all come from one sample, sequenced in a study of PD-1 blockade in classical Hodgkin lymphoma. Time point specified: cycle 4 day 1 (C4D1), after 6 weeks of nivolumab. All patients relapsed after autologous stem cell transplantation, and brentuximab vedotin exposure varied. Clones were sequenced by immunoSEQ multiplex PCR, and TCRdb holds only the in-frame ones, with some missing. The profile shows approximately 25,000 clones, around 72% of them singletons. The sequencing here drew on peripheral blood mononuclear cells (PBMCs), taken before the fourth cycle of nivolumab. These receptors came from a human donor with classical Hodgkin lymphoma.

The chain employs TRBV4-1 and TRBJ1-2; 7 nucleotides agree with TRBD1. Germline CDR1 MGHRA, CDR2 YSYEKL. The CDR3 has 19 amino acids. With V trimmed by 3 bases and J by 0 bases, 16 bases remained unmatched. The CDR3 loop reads CASSHDANTGALANYGYTF. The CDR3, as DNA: TGCGCCAGCAGCCATGACGCGAATACAGGGGCCCTAGCTAACTATGGCTACACCTTC.

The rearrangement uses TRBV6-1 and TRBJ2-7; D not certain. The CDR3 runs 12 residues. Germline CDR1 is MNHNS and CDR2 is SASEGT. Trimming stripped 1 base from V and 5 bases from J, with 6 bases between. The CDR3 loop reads CASSEGVNEQYF. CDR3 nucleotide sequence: TGTGCCAGCAGTGAAGGGGTAAACGAGCAGTACTTC.

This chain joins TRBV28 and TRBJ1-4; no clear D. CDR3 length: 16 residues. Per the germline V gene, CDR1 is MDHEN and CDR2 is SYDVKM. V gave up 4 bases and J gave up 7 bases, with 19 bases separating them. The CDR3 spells CASSSPWVDRPEKLFF. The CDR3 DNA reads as TGTGCCAGCAGTTCACCCTGGGTGGACCGACCTGAAAAACTGTTTTTT.

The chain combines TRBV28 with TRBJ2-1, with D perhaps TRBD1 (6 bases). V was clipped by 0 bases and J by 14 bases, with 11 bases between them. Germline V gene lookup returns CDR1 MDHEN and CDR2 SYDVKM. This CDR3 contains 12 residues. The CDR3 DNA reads TGTGCCAGCAGTTTATGGGGCAGGGGTAAGTTCTTC. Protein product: CASSLWGRGKFF.

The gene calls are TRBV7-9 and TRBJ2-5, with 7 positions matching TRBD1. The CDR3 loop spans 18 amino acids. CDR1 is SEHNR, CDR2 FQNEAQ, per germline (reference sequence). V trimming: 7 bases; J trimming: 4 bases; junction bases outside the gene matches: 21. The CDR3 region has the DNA TGTGCCAGCACCGGACCATGGGAAGACAGGGCAAGGGGAGAGACCCAGTACTTC. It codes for CASTGPWEDRARGETQYF.

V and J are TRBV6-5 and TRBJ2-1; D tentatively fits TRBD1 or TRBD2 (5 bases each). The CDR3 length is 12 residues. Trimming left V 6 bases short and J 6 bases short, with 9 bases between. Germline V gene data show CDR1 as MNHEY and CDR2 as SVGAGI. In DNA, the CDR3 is TGTGCCAGCAGAGGGGACGGCAATGAGCAGTTCTTC. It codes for CASRGDGNEQFF.

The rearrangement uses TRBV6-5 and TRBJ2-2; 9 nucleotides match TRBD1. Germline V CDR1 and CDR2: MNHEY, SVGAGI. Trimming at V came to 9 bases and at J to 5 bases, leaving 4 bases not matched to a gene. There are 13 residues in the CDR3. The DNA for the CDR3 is TGTGCCAGTCAAGGACAGGGGACCGGGGAGCTGTTTTTT. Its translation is CASQGQGTGELFF.

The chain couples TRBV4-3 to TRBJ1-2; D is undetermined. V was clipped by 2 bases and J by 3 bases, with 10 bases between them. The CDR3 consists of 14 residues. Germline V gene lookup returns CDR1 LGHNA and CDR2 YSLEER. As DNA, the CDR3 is TGCGCCAGCAGCCAAACCATCAGGCACTATGGCTACACCTTC. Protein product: CASSQTIRHYGYTF.

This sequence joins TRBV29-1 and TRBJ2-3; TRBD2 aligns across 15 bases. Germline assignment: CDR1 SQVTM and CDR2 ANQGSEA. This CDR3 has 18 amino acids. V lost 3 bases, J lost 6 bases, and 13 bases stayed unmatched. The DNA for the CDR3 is TGCAGCGTTGACGCTTCTGGACTAGCGGGAGGGCCCTCGGATACGCAGTATTTT. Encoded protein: CSVDASGLAGGPSDTQYF.

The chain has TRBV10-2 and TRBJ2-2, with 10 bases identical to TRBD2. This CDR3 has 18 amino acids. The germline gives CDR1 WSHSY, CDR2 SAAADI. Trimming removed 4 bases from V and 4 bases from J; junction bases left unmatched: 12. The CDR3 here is CASSGFLAGEGFTGELFF. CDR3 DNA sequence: TGCGCCAGCAGTGGATTCCTAGCGGGAGAAGGTTTCACCGGGGAGCTGTTTTTT.

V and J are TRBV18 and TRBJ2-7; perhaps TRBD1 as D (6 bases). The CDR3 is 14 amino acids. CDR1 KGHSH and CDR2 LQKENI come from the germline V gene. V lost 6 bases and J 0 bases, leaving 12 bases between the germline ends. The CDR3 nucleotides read TGTGCCAGCTCCAGACGGGACAACTCCTACGAGCAGTACTTC. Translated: CASSRRDNSYEQYF.

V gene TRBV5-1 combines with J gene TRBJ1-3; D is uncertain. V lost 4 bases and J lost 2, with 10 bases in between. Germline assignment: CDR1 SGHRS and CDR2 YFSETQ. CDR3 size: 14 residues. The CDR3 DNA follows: TGCGCCAGCAGCCCGACTGTGCCTGGAAACACCATATATTTT. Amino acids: CASSPTVPGNTIYF. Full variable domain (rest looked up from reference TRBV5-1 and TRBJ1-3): KAGVTQTPRYLIKTRGQQVTLSCSPISGHRSVSWYQQTPGQGLQFLFEYFSETQRNKGNFPGRFSGRQFSNSRSEMNVSTLELGDSALYLCASSPTVPGNTIYFGEGSWLTVV.

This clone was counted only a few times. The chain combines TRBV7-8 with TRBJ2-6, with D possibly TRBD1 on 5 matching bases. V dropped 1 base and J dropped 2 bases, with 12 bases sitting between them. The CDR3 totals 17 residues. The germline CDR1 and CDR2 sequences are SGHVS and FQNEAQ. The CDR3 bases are TGTGCCAGCAGCTTAGTGTTATCCAGGGCTGGGGCCAACGTCCTGACTTTC. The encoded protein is CASSLVLSRAGANVLTF.

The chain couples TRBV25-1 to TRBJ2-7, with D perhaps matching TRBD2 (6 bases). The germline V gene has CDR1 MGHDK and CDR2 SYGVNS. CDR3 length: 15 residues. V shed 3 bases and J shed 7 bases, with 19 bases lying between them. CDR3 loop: CASSDPRYGDWEQYF. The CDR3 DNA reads TGTGCCAGCAGTGATCCCCGGTACGGGGACTGGGAGCAGTACTTC.

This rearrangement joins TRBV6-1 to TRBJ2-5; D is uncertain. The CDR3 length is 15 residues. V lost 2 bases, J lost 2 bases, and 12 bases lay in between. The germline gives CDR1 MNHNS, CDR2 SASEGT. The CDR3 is CASSEMGPMQETQYF. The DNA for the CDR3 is TGTGCCAGCAGTGAAATGGGCCCCATGCAAGAGACCCAGTACTTC.

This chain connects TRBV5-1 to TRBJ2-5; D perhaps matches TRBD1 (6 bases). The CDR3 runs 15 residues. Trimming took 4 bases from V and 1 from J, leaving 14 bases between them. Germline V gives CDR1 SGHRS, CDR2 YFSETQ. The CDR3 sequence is CASSPAQGTQETQYF. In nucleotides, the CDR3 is TGCGCCAGCAGCCCCGCCCAGGGGACCCAAGAGACCCAGTACTTC.

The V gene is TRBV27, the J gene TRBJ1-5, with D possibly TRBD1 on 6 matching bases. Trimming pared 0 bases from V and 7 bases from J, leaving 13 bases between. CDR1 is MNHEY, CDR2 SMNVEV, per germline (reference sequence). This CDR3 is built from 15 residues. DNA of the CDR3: TGTGCCAGCAGTTTATCTCCAGGGGCCCGGCAGCCCCAGCATTTT. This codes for CASSLSPGARQPQHF.

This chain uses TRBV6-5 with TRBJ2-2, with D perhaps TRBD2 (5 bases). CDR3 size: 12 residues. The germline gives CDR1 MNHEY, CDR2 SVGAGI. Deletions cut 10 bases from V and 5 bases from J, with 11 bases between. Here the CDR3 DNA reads TGTGCCACCGCCGGGGAAACCGGGGAGCTGTTTTTT. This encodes CATAGETGELFF.

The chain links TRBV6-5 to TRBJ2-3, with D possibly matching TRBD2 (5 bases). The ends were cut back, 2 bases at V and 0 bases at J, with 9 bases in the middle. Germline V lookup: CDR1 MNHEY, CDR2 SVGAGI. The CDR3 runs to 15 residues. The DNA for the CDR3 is TGTGCCAGCAGTTACCTGAGCGGCAGCACAGATACGCAGTATTTT. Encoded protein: CASSYLSGSTDTQYF.

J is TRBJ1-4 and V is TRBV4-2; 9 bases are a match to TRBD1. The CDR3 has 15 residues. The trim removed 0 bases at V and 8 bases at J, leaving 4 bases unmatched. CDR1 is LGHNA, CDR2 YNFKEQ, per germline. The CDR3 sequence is CASSQDEGQGEKLFF. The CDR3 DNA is TGTGCCAGCAGCCAAGATGAAGGACAGGGGGAAAAACTGTTTTTT.

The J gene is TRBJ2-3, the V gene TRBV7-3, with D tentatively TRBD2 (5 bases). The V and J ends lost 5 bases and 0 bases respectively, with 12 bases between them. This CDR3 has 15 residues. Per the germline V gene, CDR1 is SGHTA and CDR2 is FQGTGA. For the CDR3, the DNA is TGTGCCAGCAGCCTTCGGGGTGCTAGCACAGATACGCAGTATTTT. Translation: CASSLRGASTDTQYF.

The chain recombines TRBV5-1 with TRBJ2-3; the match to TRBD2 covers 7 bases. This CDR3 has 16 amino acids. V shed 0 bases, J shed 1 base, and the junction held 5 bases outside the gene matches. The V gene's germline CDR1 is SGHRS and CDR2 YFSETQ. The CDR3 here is CASSLVRGVGTDTQYF. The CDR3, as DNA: TGCGCCAGCAGCTTGGTACGGGGGGTCGGCACAGATACGCAGTATTTT.

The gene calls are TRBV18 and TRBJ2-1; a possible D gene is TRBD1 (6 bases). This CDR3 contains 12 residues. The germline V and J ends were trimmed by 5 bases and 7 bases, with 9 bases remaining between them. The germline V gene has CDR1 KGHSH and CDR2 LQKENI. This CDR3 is CASSFGQNEQFF. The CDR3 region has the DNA TGTGCCAGCTCATTTGGACAGAATGAGCAGTTCTTC.

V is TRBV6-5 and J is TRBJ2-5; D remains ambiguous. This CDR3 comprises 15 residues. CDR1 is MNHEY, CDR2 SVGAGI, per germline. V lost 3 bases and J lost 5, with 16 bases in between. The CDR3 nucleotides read TGTGCCAGCAGTTATAAGGGCCGCGATTGGGAGACCCAGTACTTC. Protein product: CASSYKGRDWETQYF.

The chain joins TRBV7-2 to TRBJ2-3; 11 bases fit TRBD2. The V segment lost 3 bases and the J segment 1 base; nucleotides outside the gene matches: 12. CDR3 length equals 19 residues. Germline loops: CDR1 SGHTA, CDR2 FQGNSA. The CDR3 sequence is CASSFLAGGLMGRTDTQYF. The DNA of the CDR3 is TGTGCCAGCAGCTTTCTAGCGGGGGGCTTGATGGGCCGCACAGATACGCAGTATTTT.

In DNA, the CDR3 is TGCGCCAGCAGCCCGACAGGGGAGGCCGCTGAAGCTTTCTTT. Translation: CASSPTGEAAEAFF. V gene TRBV4-1 combines with J gene TRBJ1-1; 8 nucleotides match TRBD1. The CDR3 has 14 amino acids. V lost 4 bases and J lost 6; bases outside the gene matches: 7. Germline V gene sequence: CDR1 MGHRA, CDR2 YSYEKL.

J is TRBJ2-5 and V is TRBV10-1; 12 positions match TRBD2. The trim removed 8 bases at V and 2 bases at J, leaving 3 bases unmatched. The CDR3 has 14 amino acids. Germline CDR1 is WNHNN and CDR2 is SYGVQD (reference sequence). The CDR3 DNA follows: TGCGCCAGCCGACTAGCGGGGGAGCAAGAGACCCAGTACTTC. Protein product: CASRLAGEQETQYF.

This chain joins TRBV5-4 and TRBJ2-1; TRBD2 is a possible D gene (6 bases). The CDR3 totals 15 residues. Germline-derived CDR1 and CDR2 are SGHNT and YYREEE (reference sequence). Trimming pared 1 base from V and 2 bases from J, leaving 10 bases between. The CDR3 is CASSLYGSAYNEQFF. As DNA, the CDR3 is TGTGCCAGCAGCTTGTACGGGAGCGCCTACAATGAGCAGTTCTTC.